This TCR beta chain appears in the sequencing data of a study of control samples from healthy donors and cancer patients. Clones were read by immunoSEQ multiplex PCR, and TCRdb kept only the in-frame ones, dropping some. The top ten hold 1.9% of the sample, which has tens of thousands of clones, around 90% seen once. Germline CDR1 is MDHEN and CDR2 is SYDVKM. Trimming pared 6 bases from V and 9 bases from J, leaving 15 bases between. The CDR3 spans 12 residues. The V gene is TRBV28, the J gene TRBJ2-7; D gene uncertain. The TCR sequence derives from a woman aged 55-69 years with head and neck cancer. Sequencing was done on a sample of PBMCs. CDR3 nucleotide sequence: TGTGCCAGCAGCCCCCATCCTTTTGGGCAGTACTTC. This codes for CASSPHPFGQYF. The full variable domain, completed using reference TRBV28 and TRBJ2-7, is DVKVTQSSRYLVKRTGEKVFLECVQDMDHENMFWYRQDPGLGLRLIYFSYDVKMKEKGDIPEGYSVSREKKERFSLILESASTNQTSMYLCASSPHPFGQYFGPGTRLTVT.